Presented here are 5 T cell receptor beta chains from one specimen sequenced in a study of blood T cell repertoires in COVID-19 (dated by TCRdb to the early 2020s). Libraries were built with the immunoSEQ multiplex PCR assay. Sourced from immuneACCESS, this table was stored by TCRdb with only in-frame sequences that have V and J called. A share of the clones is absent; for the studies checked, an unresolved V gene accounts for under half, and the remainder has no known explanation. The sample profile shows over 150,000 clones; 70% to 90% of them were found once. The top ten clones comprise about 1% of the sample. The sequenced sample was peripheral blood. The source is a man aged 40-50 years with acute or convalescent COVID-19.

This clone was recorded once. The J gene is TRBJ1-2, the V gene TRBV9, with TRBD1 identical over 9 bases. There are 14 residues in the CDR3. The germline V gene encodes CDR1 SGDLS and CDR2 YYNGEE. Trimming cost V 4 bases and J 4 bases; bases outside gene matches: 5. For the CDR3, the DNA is TGTGCCAGCAGCCTTGAGGGACAGGGCTATGGCTACACCTTC. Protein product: CASSLEGQGYGYTF.

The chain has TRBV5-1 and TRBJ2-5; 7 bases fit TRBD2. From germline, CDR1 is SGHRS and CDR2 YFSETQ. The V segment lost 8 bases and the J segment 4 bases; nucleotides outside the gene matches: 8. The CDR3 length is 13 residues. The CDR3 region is CARDWGRGETQYF. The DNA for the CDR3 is TGCGCCAGGGACTGGGGGAGGGGAGAGACCCAGTACTTC.

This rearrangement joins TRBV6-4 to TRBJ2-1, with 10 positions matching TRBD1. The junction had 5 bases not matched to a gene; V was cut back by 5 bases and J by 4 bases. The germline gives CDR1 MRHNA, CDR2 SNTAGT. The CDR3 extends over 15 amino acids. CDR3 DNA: TGTGCCAGCAGTACCGGGACAGGGGATTACAATGAGCAGTTCTTC. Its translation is CASSTGTGDYNEQFF.

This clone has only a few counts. The CDR3 region is CASSFTPGRPPEGNQPQHF. The CDR3 nucleotides are TGTGCCAGCAGTTTTACCCCCGGGCGGCCCCCGGAGGGCAATCAGCCCCAGCATTTT. The chain has TRBV28 and TRBJ1-5; D gene uncertain. Trimming removed 3 bases from V and 2 bases from J, with 23 bases in between. The germline gives CDR1 MDHEN, CDR2 SYDVKM. This CDR3 region has 19 residues.

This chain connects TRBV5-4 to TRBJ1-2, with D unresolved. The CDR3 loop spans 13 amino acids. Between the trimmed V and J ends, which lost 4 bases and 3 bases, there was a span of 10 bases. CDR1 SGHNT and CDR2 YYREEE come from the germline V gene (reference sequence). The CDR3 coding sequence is TGTGCCAGCAGCGACCGGGTTTACTATGGCTACACCTTC. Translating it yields CASSDRVYYGYTF.